The 9 T cell receptor beta chains reported below all come from one sample, sequenced in a study of blood T cell repertoires in COVID-19. Clones were read by immunoSEQ multiplex PCR, and TCRdb kept only the in-frame ones, dropping some. The top ten hold over 3% of the sample, which has about 240,000 clones, around 88% seen once. Sample: peripheral blood. The receptors here all came from a woman aged 25 to 45 who had recovered from COVID-19.

The gene calls are TRBV5-1 and TRBJ2-1; TRBD2 agrees at 10 bases. CDR1 is SGHRS, CDR2 YFSETQ, per germline. The CDR3 covers 17 residues. With 4 bases clipped from V and 6 bases from J, the junction kept 13 bases outside the gene matches. CDR3: CASSDLRAGGTSNEQFF. DNA for the CDR3: TGCGCCAGCAGCGACCTTAGAGCGGGGGGGACCAGCAATGAGCAGTTCTTC.

The chain links TRBV14 to TRBJ1-1, with D perhaps TRBD1 (6 bases). Between the trimmed V and J ends, which lost 4 bases and 1 base, there was a span of 13 bases. Per the germline V gene, CDR1 is SGHDN and CDR2 is FVKESK. The CDR3 has 15 residues. The CDR3 sequence is CASSPLDSKNTEAFF. The CDR3 DNA is TGTGCCAGCAGCCCGCTGGACAGTAAGAACACTGAAGCTTTCTTT.

The J gene is TRBJ2-1, the V gene TRBV19; 8 bases are shared with TRBD1. Germline-derived CDR1 and CDR2 are LNHDA and SQIVND (reference sequence). There are 14 residues in the CDR3. Germline trimming cut 8 bases from V and 6 bases from J; bases unmatched to any gene: 9. This CDR3 is CASSDRANFNEQFF. For the CDR3, the DNA is TGTGCCAGTTCGGACAGGGCAAATTTCAATGAGCAGTTCTTC.

The rearrangement links TRBV9 to TRBJ2-1; D possibly corresponds to TRBD2 (6 bases). The CDR3 sequence is 15 residues long. Deletions cut 0 bases from V and 5 bases from J, with 12 bases between. Germline V gives CDR1 SGDLS, CDR2 YYNGEE. The CDR3 nucleotides are TGTGCCAGCAGCGTAGAAGGACTACCTAACAATGAGCAGTTCTTC. Its translation is CASSVEGLPNNEQFF.

Points on this clone: A junction end diverges from the germline sequence, so it may reflect a read error. The chain joins TRBV7-9 to TRBJ1-2, with 12 bases matching TRBD1. CDR3 length equals 12 residues. Germline loops: CDR1 SEHNR, CDR2 FQNEAQ (reference sequence). The CDR3 here is CATTGTGGLQVF. CDR3 coding DNA: TGTGCCACCACCGGGACAGGGGGCCTTCAAGTCTTC.

The chain combines TRBV5-1 with TRBJ1-1, with TRBD1 matching 9 bases. The ends lost 5 bases at V and 4 bases at J; junction bases unmatched: 9. The germline CDR1 and CDR2 sequences are SGHRS and YFSETQ. The CDR3 has 15 amino acids. The CDR3 coding sequence is TGCGCCAGCAGTAGGGACAGGGTGGGTGGCACTGAAGCTTTCTTT. As protein: CASSRDRVGGTEAFF.

In its sample, this clone was seen a few times. The CDR3 DNA reads TGTGCCAGCAGTTACTCGTCCGGGGAGAGCACAGATACGCAGTATTTT. Residues: CASSYSSGESTDTQYF. J is TRBJ2-3 and V is TRBV6-5, with a tentative D call TRBD2 (5 bases). The CDR3 loop spans 16 amino acids. The germline gives CDR1 MNHEY, CDR2 SVGAGI. Between the trimmed V and J ends, which lost 0 bases and 0 bases, there was a span of 10 bases.

The genes are TRBV7-9 and TRBJ1-6; D not resolved. CDR1 and CDR2 (germline): SEHNR, FQNEAQ (reference sequence). Trimming cost V 2 bases and J 8 bases, with 7 bases left between them. The CDR3 covers 13 residues. The CDR3 protein is CASSLRGDSPLHF. The CDR3 coding sequence is TGTGCCAGCAGCTTACGGGGAGATTCACCCCTCCACTTT. Supplemented by reference TRBV7-9 and TRBJ1-6, the full variable domain reads DTGVSQNPRHKITKRGQNVTFRCDPISEHNRLYWYRQTLGQGPEFLTYFQNEAQLEKSRLLSDRFSAERPKGSFSTLEIQRTEQGDSAMYLCASSLRGDSPLHFGNGTRLTVT.

This clone was picked up a small number of times. This chain joins TRBV6-2 or TRBV6-3 and TRBJ1-2; D not certain. This CDR3 comprises 16 residues. V was shortened by 2 bases and J by 1 base, with 14 bases between the two germline ends. Germline V gene sequence: CDR1 MNHEY, CDR2 SVGEGT. CDR3 region: CASSYTGTANNYGYTF. DNA for the CDR3: TGTGCCAGCAGTTACACGGGAACAGCAAATAACTATGGCTACACCTTC.